These 32 T cell receptor beta chains share one sample of origin, sequenced in a study of T cells in localized non-small cell lung cancer. The repertoire was sequenced with immunoSEQ multiplex PCR; TCRdb's copy has only in-frame clones and lacks some. The table has approximately 10,000 clones, 92% seen once. The starting material was peripheral blood, obtained before any cancer treatment. The receptors were gathered from a woman aged 35-75 years with stage I squamous cell lung carcinoma.

This chain's CDR3 is CASSLDGVESPLHF. CDR3 DNA: TGTGCCAGCAGCCTGGACGGAGTTGAGTCACCCCTCCACTTT. The chain links TRBV7-3 to TRBJ1-6; D gene unclear. Trimming left V 5 bases short and J 10 bases short, with 15 bases between. The CDR3 is made up of 14 amino acids. The germline gives CDR1 SGHTA, CDR2 FQGTGA.

The CDR3, as DNA: TGTGCCAGCAGTTTCCCCAGGGGCTCTAATGAAAAACTGTTTTTT. Protein product: CASSFPRGSNEKLFF. This rearrangement joins TRBV6-6 to TRBJ1-4, with D perhaps matching TRBD1 (6 bases). The ends were cut back, 4 bases at V and 3 bases at J, with 12 bases in the middle. This CDR3 is built from 15 residues. Germline CDR1 MNHNY, CDR2 SVGAGI (reference sequence).

The V gene is TRBV19, the J gene TRBJ1-2; no clear D. With 2 bases removed from V and 4 bases from J, the gap between germline ends came to 8 bases. Germline V CDR1 and CDR2: LNHDA, SQIVND (reference sequence). CDR3 size: 13 residues. CDR3 nucleotide sequence: TGTGCCAGTAGTATAAACGGTTTCTATGGCTACACCTTC. Protein: CASSINGFYGYTF.

This clone was recorded only once. The chain is built from TRBV5-6 and TRBJ2-5, with 7 bases that match TRBD1. The germline V gene encodes CDR1 SGHDT and CDR2 YYEEEE. The ends lost 5 bases at V and 2 bases at J; junction bases unmatched: 6. The CDR3 has 14 amino acids. The CDR3 sequence: CASRKTGTQETQYF. CDR3 nucleotide sequence: TGTGCCAGCAGGAAGACAGGGACACAAGAGACCCAGTACTTC.

V is TRBV2 and J is TRBJ1-5; D is perhaps TRBD1 (6 bases). The CDR3 sequence is 14 residues long. Looked up from germline, CDR1 is SNHLY and CDR2 is FYNNEI. V lost 7 bases to trimming and J lost 3 bases, with 13 bases between them. Here the CDR3 DNA reads TGTGCCAGCACTATCGGGACACCCAATCAGCCCCAGCATTTT. Residues: CASTIGTPNQPQHF.

J is TRBJ1-1 and V is TRBV19; possibly TRBD1 for D (5 bases). Deletions cut 7 bases from V and 1 base from J, with 10 bases between. This CDR3 comprises 13 residues. Looked up from germline, CDR1 is LNHDA and CDR2 is SQIVND (reference sequence). In DNA, the CDR3 is TGTGCCAGTACCGTAACAGGGAACACTGAAGCTTTCTTT. It yields the protein CASTVTGNTEAFF.

V usage is TRBV5-1 and J usage is TRBJ2-2; 7 bases are a match to TRBD2. The trim removed 5 bases at V and 6 bases at J, leaving 10 bases unmatched. Per germline, CDR1 SGHRS and CDR2 YFSETQ. CDR3 length equals 15 residues. In nucleotides, the CDR3 is TGCGCCAGCAGGGTCGTAAGCGGGGATTCCGGGGAGCTGTTTTTT. Translating gives CASRVVSGDSGELFF.

The gene calls are TRBV9 and TRBJ1-5, with 7 bases identical to TRBD1. Germline CDR1 SGDLS, CDR2 YYNGEE. CDR3 length: 16 residues. Trimming took 2 bases from V and 1 from J; bases not matched to a gene: 6. As DNA, the CDR3 is TGTGCCAGCAGCGTGGGAGTGACAGGGAGCAATCAGCCCCAGCATTTT. Amino acid sequence: CASSVGVTGSNQPQHF.

V gene TRBV7-2 combines with J gene TRBJ2-7; D remains ambiguous. From germline, CDR1 is SGHTA and CDR2 FQGNSA. The CDR3 runs 14 residues. V was pared by 2 bases and J by 3 bases, with 11 bases between. CDR3 in DNA: TGTGCCAGCAGCTTATTACCGGAGAGCTACGAGCAGTACTTC. This translates into CASSLLPESYEQYF. The full variable domain, in which reference TRBV7-2 and TRBJ2-7 provide the parts outside the CDR3, is GAGVSQSPSNKVTEKGKDVELRCDPISGHTALYWYRQSLGQGLEFLIYFQGNSAPDKSGLPSDRFSAERTGGSVSTLTIQRTQQEDSAVYLCASSLLPESYEQYFGPGTRLTVT.

This rearrangement joins TRBV6-1 to TRBJ2-3; the match to TRBD2 covers 7 bases. This CDR3 has 13 residues. Germline V gene lookup returns CDR1 MNHNS and CDR2 SASEGT. Trimming removed 11 bases from V and 5 bases from J; junction bases left unmatched: 10. This CDR3 reads CASRASGGDTQYF. CDR3 DNA sequence: TGTGCCTCCAGGGCTAGCGGTGGAGATACGCAGTATTTT.

This rearrangement joins TRBV5-1 to TRBJ2-3, with D uncertain. The CDR3 is 16 amino acids. Trimming took 4 bases from V and 3 from J, leaving 18 bases between them. Germline loops: CDR1 SGHRS, CDR2 YFSETQ. The CDR3 loop is CASSDGLGLVTDTQYF. Here the CDR3 DNA reads TGCGCCAGCAGCGACGGGTTGGGATTAGTTACAGATACGCAGTATTTT.

The J gene is TRBJ1-2, the V gene TRBV4-1; 7 nucleotides match TRBD1. The length of the CDR3 is 14 residues. Unmatched junction bases numbered 7, after V lost 2 bases and J lost 7 bases. The germline gives CDR1 MGHRA, CDR2 YSYEKL. DNA of the CDR3: TGCGCCAGCAGCCAAACACAGGGGTTTGGTGGCTACACCTTC. Protein sequence: CASSQTQGFGGYTF.

A word on this clone: This same CDR3 is encoded by further DNA sequences in the sample. The rearrangement uses TRBV29-1 and TRBJ2-5; D call uncertain. Trimming removed 7 bases from V and 5 bases from J, with 17 bases in between. The CDR3 runs 13 residues. Germline loops: CDR1 SQVTM, CDR2 ANQGSEA. CDR3 sequence: CSAGFVDGETQYF. DNA for the CDR3: TGCAGCGCGGGCTTTGTGGATGGGGAGACCCAGTACTTC.

The J gene is TRBJ2-5, the V gene TRBV7-3; the D is unclear. Looked up from germline, CDR1 is SGHTA and CDR2 is FQGTGA. Trimming removed 3 bases from V and 7 bases from J, with 12 bases in between. This CDR3 is built from 13 residues. CDR3 in DNA: TGTGCCAGCAGCTTCAATAATCTCGGGACCCAGTACTTC. Protein sequence: CASSFNNLGTQYF.

This clone was seen a handful of times. This chain connects TRBV2 to TRBJ1-2, with a weak D call TRBD1 (5 bases). With 5 bases removed from V and 10 bases from J, the gap between germline ends came to 11 bases. The germline V gene encodes CDR1 SNHLY and CDR2 FYNNEI. The CDR3 has 11 residues. The CDR3 region has the DNA TGTGCCAGCAGTTCAATAGGGGACTACACCTTC. Translating it yields CASSSIGDYTF.

The V call is TRBV10-2, the J call TRBJ1-3; D is unresolved. Trimming removed 3 bases from V and 7 bases from J, with 7 bases in between. Germline V gene lookup returns CDR1 WSHSY and CDR2 SAAADI. There are 12 residues in the CDR3. The CDR3 DNA sequence: TGCGCCAGCAGTGATGACCCCAACACCATATATTTT. Its translation is CASSDDPNTIYF.

V is TRBV19 and J is TRBJ1-5; D ambiguous. Germline values: CDR1 LNHDA, CDR2 SQIVND (reference sequence). Trimming took off 0 bases at V and 5 bases at J, with 20 bases between the two ends. The length of the CDR3 is 18 residues. The CDR3 sequence: CASSIDLSPAEGDQPQHF. The CDR3 DNA reads TGTGCCAGTAGTATAGATCTATCGCCCGCTGAGGGCGATCAGCCCCAGCATTTT. Drawing the rest from reference TRBV19 and TRBJ1-5, the complete variable domain is DGGITQSPKYLFRKEGQNVTLSCEQNLNHDAMYWYRQDPGQGLRLIYYSQIVNDFQKGDIAEGYSVSREKKESFPLTVTSAQKNPTAFYLCASSIDLSPAEGDQPQHFGDGTRLSIL.

This chain joins TRBV5-1 and TRBJ1-1; maybe TRBD1 (6 bases). CDR3 length: 15 residues. CDR1 SGHRS and CDR2 YFSETQ come from the germline V gene. The V end was cut by 1 base, the J end by 1 base, with 11 bases between. CDR3 loop: CASSLSRGENTEAFF. The CDR3, as DNA: TGCGCCAGCAGCTTGTCAAGGGGGGAGAACACTGAAGCTTTCTTT.

This chain links TRBV5-1 with TRBJ2-1; no firm D call. Germline loops: CDR1 SGHRS, CDR2 YFSETQ. The length of the CDR3 is 12 residues. The V gene lost 5 bases and the J gene lost 10 bases, with 13 bases spanning the gap. This chain's CDR3 is CASSPDGLEQFF. CDR3 sequence (DNA): TGCGCCAGCAGTCCGGACGGTTTGGAGCAGTTCTTC.

This chain joins TRBV7-2 and TRBJ1-5; TRBD1 might be the D (5 bases). The CDR3 runs to 16 residues. Germline CDR1 reads SGHTA; CDR2 reads FQGNSA. With 1 base removed from V and 1 base from J, the gap between germline ends came to 11 bases. CDR3 sequence: CASSLGGPVSNQPQHF. DNA of the CDR3: TGTGCCAGCAGCTTAGGGGGACCCGTAAGCAATCAGCCCCAGCATTTT.

This chain links TRBV5-3 with TRBJ1-6; D uncertain. TRBV5-3 is given ORF status, its function remaining uncertain. The CDR3 length is 15 residues. Trimming cost V 0 bases and J 5 bases, with 9 bases left between them. CDR3 coding DNA: TGTGCCAGAAGCTTGGGGGGAGTCCATAATTCACCCCTCCACTTT. It translates to CARSLGGVHNSPLHF.

This chain links TRBV2 with TRBJ2-1; 11 bases line up with TRBD2. Germline CDR1 and CDR2: SNHLY and FYNNEI. J gave up 9 bases and V 4 bases, and 5 bases lay outside the gene matches. This CDR3 contains 14 residues. CDR3 sequence: CASSVLAGVGEQFF. The CDR3, as DNA: TGTGCCAGCAGTGTACTAGCGGGGGTTGGTGAGCAGTTCTTC.

The chain links TRBV7-9 to TRBJ2-1, with D possibly called TRBD1 or TRBD2 (5 bases each). Deletions cut 2 bases from V and 7 bases from J, with 18 bases between. The CDR3 contains 16 residues. CDR1 and CDR2 (germline): SEHNR, FQNEAQ (reference sequence). The CDR3 DNA reads TGTGCCAGCAGCTTAACTTCAGGGAGTACGCGGAATGAGCAGTTCTTC. Translation: CASSLTSGSTRNEQFF.

This chain links TRBV6-4 with TRBJ1-2, with D possibly being TRBD1 (5 bases). Germline V gene sequence: CDR1 MRHNA, CDR2 SNTAGT. This CDR3 has 14 residues. With 5 bases removed from V and 4 bases from J, the gap between germline ends came to 14 bases. CDR3 in DNA: TGTGCCAGCAGTCCCTCCGACAGCCCCTATGGCTACACCTTC. The encoded protein is CASSPSDSPYGYTF.

The CDR3 bases are TGCGCCAGCACAGGGACGGTGAACACCGGGGAGCTGTTTTTT. This gives the protein CASTGTVNTGELFF. The rearrangement links TRBV10-1 to TRBJ2-2; D is possibly TRBD1 or TRBD2 (5 bases each). V was clipped by 7 bases and J by 1 base, with 10 bases between them. CDR1 is WNHNN and CDR2 is SYGVQD in the germline V gene (reference sequence). The CDR3 contains 14 residues.

The chain carries TRBV19 and TRBJ1-5; D not resolved. This CDR3 is built from 16 residues. Germline loops: CDR1 LNHDA, CDR2 SQIVND (reference sequence). V lost 2 bases and J lost 0, with 11 bases in between. CDR3 residues: CASSIWGTDSNQPQHF. As DNA, the CDR3 is TGTGCCAGTAGTATATGGGGAACAGATAGCAATCAGCCCCAGCATTTT.

J is TRBJ2-2 and V is TRBV6-1; a possible D gene is TRBD2 (6 bases). The CDR3 loop spans 16 amino acids. Looked up from germline, CDR1 is MNHNS and CDR2 is SASEGT. The V and J ends lost 1 base and 1 base respectively, with 10 bases between them. Here the CDR3 reads CASSEDGGMNTGELFF. As DNA, the CDR3 is TGTGCCAGCAGTGAAGACGGAGGGATGAACACCGGGGAGCTGTTTTTT.

The rearrangement joins TRBV7-9 to TRBJ2-7, with no clear D. This CDR3 region has 14 residues. The germline gives CDR1 SEHNR, CDR2 FQNEAQ (reference sequence). V gave up 1 base and J gave up 3 bases, with 10 bases separating them. The chain's CDR3 is CASSLVGGGYEQYF. Here the CDR3 DNA reads TGTGCCAGCAGCTTAGTAGGTGGCGGCTACGAGCAGTACTTC.

The rearrangement uses TRBV5-1 and TRBJ1-1, with D hard to call. Between the trimmed V and J ends, which lost 5 bases and 0 bases, there was a span of 8 bases. The CDR3 runs to 13 residues. Germline V lookup: CDR1 SGHRS, CDR2 YFSETQ. In nucleotides, the CDR3 is TGCGCCAGCAGTTCCGGAGTGAACACTGAAGCTTTCTTT. This translates into CASSSGVNTEAFF.

For the CDR3, the DNA is TGTGCCAGCAACGGTGGGACAGCCGGCTCCTACGAGCAGTACTTC. Translating it yields CASNGGTAGSYEQYF. The V gene is TRBV7-8, the J gene TRBJ2-7; 7 bases match TRBD1. This CDR3 comprises 15 residues. V was pared by 7 bases and J by 0 bases, with 9 bases of the junction left unmatched. Germline V gene data show CDR1 as SGHVS and CDR2 as FQNEAQ.

This clone was recorded once. The rearrangement uses TRBV28 and TRBJ2-1, with 8 bases identical to TRBD2. The trim removed 4 bases at V and 0 bases at J, leaving 11 bases unmatched. The CDR3 is made up of 18 amino acids. Germline assignment: CDR1 MDHEN and CDR2 SYDVKM. The DNA of the CDR3 is TGTGCCAGCAGTTACGGGGGGGGGCCTAGCGGCTCCTACAATGAGCAGTTCTTC. This codes for CASSYGGGPSGSYNEQFF.

The gene calls are TRBV10-3 and TRBJ2-5; 8 bases fit TRBD1. Germline CDR1 and CDR2: ENHRY and SYGVKD. V lost 6 bases, J lost 4 bases, and 7 bases stayed unmatched. The CDR3 spans 14 residues. The CDR3 bases are TGTGCCATCAGAGCAGCGGACAGGGCAGAGACCCAGTACTTC. It encodes CAIRAADRAETQYF.